Listed here is a single T cell receptor beta chain. Its antigen is unidentified. Using its own MiXCR run on the 5' RACE reads, TCRdb lists one record per CDR3 protein. The sample carries 450,000 to 700,000 distinct CDR3 sequences, more than 15% recorded once. This entry is derived from a study of T-cell memory formation after mild COVID-19. Looking at the study overall: Largely donor-specific sequence clusters came from a couple of donors.

General study points: Prior to infection, memory already included some responding clones, suggesting cross-reactive memory joined. Contracting CD8+ clones were enriched in EMRA, CD4+ mainly in CM and EM.

The TCR comes from an adult woman who had mild COVID-19 (a few samples of this study predate the infection). Cell type and time point are not known. Specimen: PBMCs or a T cell subset sorted from them (not recorded which).

The CDR3 sequence: CASTQAASYEQYF. The CDR3 DNA follows: TGTGCCAGCACACAGGCCGCCTCCTACGAGCAGTACTTC. This chain joins TRBV6-5 and TRBJ2-7; TRBD1 might be the D (5 bases). Germline loops: CDR1 MNHEY, CDR2 SVGAGI. The CDR3 has 13 residues. The V end lost 7 bases, the J end lost 0 bases, and 10 bases lay between the germline ends.